One and the same sample provided the 28 T cell receptor beta chains below, sequenced in a study of blood T cell repertoires in COVID-19. The repertoire was sequenced with immunoSEQ multiplex PCR; TCRdb's copy has only in-frame clones and lacks some. The sample includes about 210,000 clones, approximately 80% seen only once; the top ten take 8.9%. The sample taken for sequencing was PBMCs or T cells enriched from blood (not recorded which). The receptors originated from a woman aged 45-59 years with acute COVID-19.

The rearrangement uses TRBV5-1 and TRBJ2-7; 7 bases align to TRBD2. V shed 7 bases and J 3 bases; nucleotides not matched to a gene: 13. CDR1 SGHRS and CDR2 YFSETQ come from the germline V gene. The CDR3 is 15 amino acids. In DNA, the CDR3 is TGCGCCAGCTCGAATTCCTGGACTAGGGACTACGAGCAGTACTTC. Its protein is CASSNSWTRDYEQYF. The full variable domain, completed using reference TRBV5-1 and TRBJ2-7, is KAGVTQTPRYLIKTRGQQVTLSCSPISGHRSVSWYQQTPGQGLQFLFEYFSETQRNKGNFPGRFSGRQFSNSRSEMNVSTLELGDSALYLCASSNSWTRDYEQYFGPGTRLTVT.

This chain uses TRBV4-1 with TRBJ2-2, with no clear D. The CDR3 has 14 residues. Germline assignment: CDR1 MGHRA and CDR2 YSYEKL. The germline V and J ends were trimmed by 2 bases and 0 bases, with 4 bases remaining between them. The CDR3 nucleotides are TGCGCCAGCAGCCAACAAACGAACACCGGGGAGCTGTTTTTT. Its protein is CASSQQTNTGELFF.

V and J are TRBV3-1 (or the pseudogene TRBV3-2) and TRBJ2-2; TRBD2 matches 11 bases. J lost 4 bases, V lost 1 base, and 8 bases had no gene match. The CDR3 runs 18 residues. Germline V gene data show CDR1 as LGHDT and CDR2 as YNNKEL (reference sequence). CDR3 region: CASSQGRTSGSSTGELFF. CDR3 coding DNA: TGTGCCAGCAGCCAAGGGCGAACTAGCGGGAGTTCCACCGGGGAGCTGTTTTTT.

This clone was recorded many times. The CDR3 nucleotides read TGTGCCAGCAGTGGGGCCGGGACAGTCAGGGAAAAACTGTTTTTT. Translating it yields CASSGAGTVREKLFF. V usage is TRBV28 and J usage is TRBJ1-4; 7 bases are shared with TRBD1. CDR1 is MDHEN, CDR2 SYDVKM, per germline. J gave up 8 bases and V 5 bases, and 11 bases lay outside the gene matches. The CDR3 totals 15 residues.

This chain uses TRBV5-6 with TRBJ2-3; tentative D call: TRBD1 (5 bases). Germline V gives CDR1 SGHDT, CDR2 YYEEEE. Trimming cost V 2 bases and J 3 bases, with 7 bases left between them. The CDR3 is 13 residues long. The CDR3: CASSFKGTDTQYF. In DNA, the CDR3 is TGTGCCAGCAGCTTTAAGGGGACAGATACGCAGTATTTT.

The CDR3 sequence is CASSPRTGEDGYTF. The CDR3 bases are TGTGCCAGCTCACCACGAACAGGGGAGGATGGCTACACCTTC. The V and J genes are TRBV18 and TRBJ1-2; 7 positions agree with TRBD1. J lost 6 bases, V lost 1 base, and 5 bases had no gene match. The CDR3 spans 14 residues. CDR1 is KGHSH and CDR2 is LQKENI in the germline V gene.

This rearrangement joins TRBV27 to TRBJ1-3, with 10 bases identical to TRBD1. Germline assignment: CDR1 MNHEY and CDR2 SMNVEV (reference sequence). J was trimmed by 2 bases and V by 7 bases; bases with no gene match: 11. The CDR3 loop spans 17 amino acids. The CDR3 region is CASTKTGGLIPGNTIYF. Written as DNA, the CDR3 is TGTGCCAGCACTAAGACAGGGGGCCTAATCCCTGGAAACACCATATATTTT.

The chain is built from TRBV7-2 and TRBJ1-5; perhaps TRBD1 as D (6 bases). CDR1 and CDR2 (germline): SGHTA, FQGNSA. The ends were cut back, 2 bases at V and 3 bases at J, with 20 bases in the middle. This CDR3 has 18 residues. For the CDR3, the DNA is TGTGCCAGCAGCTTATTGCCTCCGGGACAAGGAGTCAATCAGCCCCAGCATTTT. Protein: CASSLLPPGQGVNQPQHF.

The rearrangement links TRBV19 to TRBJ1-5, with D perhaps TRBD1 (6 bases). Per germline, CDR1 LNHDA and CDR2 SQIVND (reference sequence). This CDR3 comprises 15 residues. V was pared by 5 bases and J by 4 bases, with 15 bases between. CDR3 DNA sequence: TGTGCCAGTAGTCGCGGACAGCCGAATAATCAGCCCCAGCATTTT. Amino acids: CASSRGQPNNQPQHF.

The V gene is TRBV28, the J gene TRBJ1-6, with TRBD1 matching 8 bases. Per the germline V gene, CDR1 is MDHEN and CDR2 is SYDVKM. CDR3 length: 13 amino acids. V was pared by 7 bases and J by 7 bases, with 3 bases of the junction left unmatched. Written as DNA, the CDR3 is TGTGCCAGCATTCACAGGGGGAATTCACCCCTCCACTTT. It translates to CASIHRGNSPLHF.

This clone was observed a single time. The V call is TRBV4-1, the J call TRBJ2-1; a possible D gene is TRBD2 (5 bases). V was cut by 0 bases and J by 4 bases, with 10 bases left in between. The germline V gene has CDR1 MGHRA and CDR2 YSYEKL. There are 15 residues in the CDR3. The CDR3 here is CASSQEVRVYNEQFF. CDR3 nucleotides: TGCGCCAGCAGCCAAGAGGTGCGGGTGTACAATGAGCAGTTCTTC.

The chain couples TRBV11-3 to TRBJ2-2; TRBD2 is a possible D gene (6 bases). CDR3 length equals 15 residues. The V and J ends lost 3 bases and 0 bases respectively, with 8 bases between them. Germline values: CDR1 SGHNT, CDR2 YENEEA. The CDR3 here is CASSFTGANTGELFF. CDR3 nucleotide sequence: TGTGCCAGCAGCTTCACGGGAGCGAACACCGGGGAGCTGTTTTTT.

This clone appeared a few times. The V call is TRBV25-1, the J call TRBJ2-7; 7 positions agree with TRBD2. The CDR3 extends over 15 amino acids. The ends lost 4 bases at V and 6 bases at J; junction bases unmatched: 12. Germline V gives CDR1 MGHDK, CDR2 SYGVNS. The CDR3 is CASSGGLAGVSEQYF. As DNA, the CDR3 is TGTGCCAGCAGTGGTGGATTGGCGGGAGTCTCCGAGCAGTACTTC.

The rearrangement joins TRBV6-5 to TRBJ1-5; 8 bases match TRBD1. J gave up 7 bases and V 6 bases, and 11 bases lay outside the gene matches. Germline V lookup: CDR1 MNHEY, CDR2 SVGAGI. This CDR3 has 15 amino acids. CDR3 sequence: CASRPDRGVNQPQHF. The CDR3 DNA sequence: TGTGCCAGCAGGCCCGACAGGGGCGTTAACCAGCCCCAGCATTTT.

This chain uses TRBV7-2 with TRBJ1-5; 11 nucleotides align to TRBD1. The CDR3 is 16 residues long. V lost 0 bases to trimming and J lost 2 bases; unmatched junction nucleotides: 0. Germline V gene sequence: CDR1 SGHTA, CDR2 FQGNSA. The CDR3, as DNA: TGTGCCAGCAGCTTAGCGGGACAGGGGGGCAATCAGCCCCAGCATTTT. This gives the protein CASSLAGQGGNQPQHF.

V is TRBV19 and J is TRBJ2-7, with unresolved D. Germline-derived CDR1 and CDR2 are LNHDA and SQIVND (reference sequence). The ends were cut back, 5 bases at V and 0 bases at J, with 17 bases in the middle. The CDR3 has 16 amino acids. Written as DNA, the CDR3 is TGTGCCAGTAGTCCCCGCGGCGTAATGAGCTCCTACGAGCAGTACTTC. This encodes CASSPRGVMSSYEQYF.

This clone was detected only a few times. J is TRBJ2-2 and V is TRBV13; 9 nucleotides line up with TRBD1. The length of the CDR3 is 15 residues. Trimming at V came to 0 bases and at J to 4 bases, leaving 0 bases not matched to a gene. Germline V lookup: CDR1 PRHDT, CDR2 FYEKMQ (reference sequence). The CDR3 DNA reads TGTGCCAGCAGCTTAGGACAGGGGGCCACCGGGGAGCTGTTTTTT. As protein: CASSLGQGATGELFF.

The chain recombines TRBV11-3 with TRBJ2-7; TRBD2 aligns across 7 bases. CDR3 length: 16 amino acids. The germline V gene has CDR1 SGHNT and CDR2 YENEEA. The V and J ends lost 5 bases and 7 bases, in that order; junction bases with no gene match: 17. DNA for the CDR3: TGTGCCAGCAGCCACAGCGGGACTCTAAGGTCAGAAGAGCAGTACTTC. It encodes CASSHSGTLRSEEQYF.

This chain connects TRBV10-1 to TRBJ1-5; TRBD1 aligns across 9 bases. Losses at the gene ends were 11 bases for V and 6 bases for J; bases not matched to a gene: 11. Per the germline V gene, CDR1 is WNHNN and CDR2 is SYGVQD (reference sequence). There are 14 residues in the CDR3. The CDR3 spells CAALWDRVPQPQHF. As DNA, the CDR3 is TGCGCCGCCCTGTGGGACAGGGTACCTCAGCCCCAGCATTTT.

The CDR3 region is CASSFPQWAIGQGLHNEQFF. CDR3 DNA sequence: TGTGCCAGCAGTTTTCCTCAGTGGGCAATAGGACAGGGGCTCCACAATGAGCAGTTCTTC. This chain links TRBV28 with TRBJ2-1; TRBD1 aligns across 9 bases. The V gene's germline CDR1 is MDHEN and CDR2 SYDVKM. This CDR3 spans 20 amino acids. V was pared by 3 bases and J by 5 bases, with 20 bases of the junction left unmatched.

This chain uses TRBV3-1 (or the pseudogene TRBV3-2) with TRBJ2-3, with D perhaps TRBD1 (6 bases). The germline gives CDR1 LGHDT, CDR2 YNNKEL (reference sequence). V was pared by 1 base and J by 0 bases, with 17 bases between. The CDR3 is 18 amino acids. CDR3 bases: TGTGCCAGCAGCCAAGTAGGCAGGGGCGCTACTAGCACAGATACGCAGTATTTT. It yields the protein CASSQVGRGATSTDTQYF.

The V call is TRBV28, the J call TRBJ2-7; 7 nucleotides match TRBD2. This CDR3 comprises 14 residues. J lost 2 bases, V lost 6 bases, and 7 bases had no gene match. CDR1 and CDR2 from the germline V gene are MDHEN and SYDVKM. CDR3 sequence: CASRDLAVAYEQYF. CDR3 nucleotides: TGTGCCAGCAGGGACCTAGCGGTAGCCTACGAGCAGTACTTC.

This clone was detected only a few times. The rearrangement links TRBV5-4 to TRBJ1-2; the match to TRBD1 covers 10 bases. Germline V CDR1 and CDR2: SGHNT, YYREEE (reference sequence). V was clipped by 4 bases and J by 2 bases; unmatched bases: 5. The CDR3 sequence is 15 residues long. CDR3 in amino acids: CASSTGQGFNYGYTF. CDR3 DNA: TGTGCCAGCAGCACGGGACAGGGGTTCAACTATGGCTACACCTTC.

This clone occurred once. J is TRBJ1-2 and V is TRBV7-2; D is undetermined. V lost 1 base to trimming and J lost 9 bases, with 18 bases between them. This CDR3 spans 15 amino acids. Germline CDR1 SGHTA, CDR2 FQGNSA. The CDR3 nucleotides read TGTGCCAGCAGCTTAGAAGGGAGAGGGTATTATAGCTACACCTTC. Its translation: CASSLEGRGYYSYTF.

The rearrangement links TRBV19 to TRBJ2-1; TRBD1 is a possible D gene (5 bases). The CDR3 has 14 residues. Germline V lookup: CDR1 LNHDA, CDR2 SQIVND (reference sequence). Trimming removed 5 bases from V and 6 bases from J, with 14 bases in between. The DNA of the CDR3 is TGTGCCAGTAGTCCCGACAGTCTACGCAATGAGCAGTTCTTC. It encodes CASSPDSLRNEQFF.

The chain employs TRBV6-1 and TRBJ1-2, with D possibly matching TRBD1 (6 bases). V was cut by 1 base and J by 8 bases, with 11 bases left in between. This CDR3 has 13 amino acids. Germline CDR1 and CDR2: MNHNS and SASEGT. This CDR3 reads CASSEVGGRGYTF. CDR3 bases: TGTGCCAGCAGTGAAGTAGGGGGTCGGGGCTACACCTTC.

This sequence joins TRBV12-3 or TRBV12-4 and TRBJ1-1; D remains ambiguous. Deletions cut 3 bases from V and 4 bases from J, with 3 bases between. This CDR3 comprises 11 residues. CDR3 loop: CASSFSTEAFF. CDR3 in DNA: TGTGCCAGCAGTTTTAGCACTGAAGCTTTCTTT.

This chain links TRBV11-3 with TRBJ2-5; 16 bases align to TRBD2. CDR3 size: 19 residues. After removal of 0 bases from V and 5 bases from J, the junction contained 9 bases not matched to a gene. Germline V gene data show CDR1 as SGHNT and CDR2 as YENEEA. CDR3 protein: CASSLEFLGLAGGLETQYF. In DNA, the CDR3 is TGTGCCAGCAGCTTAGAGTTCTTGGGACTAGCGGGGGGGTTGGAGACCCAGTACTTC.